The 6 T cell receptor beta chains listed next were all sequenced from one sample in a study of control samples from healthy donors and cancer patients. The table came from immunoSEQ multiplex PCR; TCRdb's copy has only in-frame clones and leaves some out. Counted here are approximately 84,000 clones, roughly 91% occurring once; the ten biggest clones make up approximately 14%. The sequencing input was blood. The receptors derive from a man aged 30 to 45 in good health.

The chain carries TRBV7-2 and TRBJ1-2; 9 bases align to TRBD1. V dropped 6 bases and J dropped 3; count of bases not matched to a gene: 5. The CDR3 sequence is 14 residues long. Germline loops: CDR1 SGHTA, CDR2 FQGNSA. The CDR3 loop is CASSSQGADYGYTF. The CDR3 bases are TGTGCCAGCAGTTCACAGGGGGCGGACTATGGCTACACCTTC.

The CDR3 region is CASSYSSSREAFF. As DNA, the CDR3 is TGTGCCAGCAGTTACTCGAGCAGTCGTGAAGCTTTCTTT. The rearrangement uses TRBV6-5 and TRBJ1-1; D unclear. CDR1 is MNHEY, CDR2 SVGAGI, per germline. The V gene lost 0 bases and the J gene lost 7 bases, with 9 bases spanning the gap. The CDR3 consists of 13 residues.

The V and J genes are TRBV29-1 and TRBJ1-5, with D unclear. The CDR3 is made up of 13 amino acids. The germline CDR1 and CDR2 sequences are SQVTM and ANQGSEA. Deletions cut 6 bases from V and 7 bases from J, with 16 bases between. CDR3 protein: CSVELGLGQPQHF. CDR3 coding DNA: TGCAGCGTCGAGCTGGGGTTAGGCCAGCCCCAGCATTTT.

The chain has TRBV11-3 and TRBJ1-1; 8 nucleotides match TRBD1. The germline CDR1 and CDR2 sequences are SGHNT and YENEEA. The J segment lost 0 bases and the V segment lost 5 bases, leaving 5 bases of the junction unmatched. There are 15 residues in the CDR3. This CDR3 reads CASSDRQGLNTEAFF. The CDR3 nucleotides are TGTGCCAGCAGCGACCGACAGGGGTTGAACACTGAAGCTTTCTTT. Using reference TRBV11-3 and TRBJ1-1 for the parts outside the CDR3, the full variable domain is EAGVVQSPRYKIIEKKQPVAFWCNPISGHNTLYWYLQNLGQGPELLIRYENEEAVDDSQLPKDRFSAERLKGVDSTLKIQPAELGDSAVYLCASSDRQGLNTEAFFGQGTRLTVV.

The chain employs TRBV10-3 and TRBJ2-1; 13 bases are a match to TRBD2. The germline V gene has CDR1 ENHRY and CDR2 SYGVKD. V was pared by 8 bases and J by 8 bases, with 6 bases of the junction left unmatched. The CDR3 sequence is 14 residues long. CDR3 protein: CAIGLAGVRDEQFF. The CDR3 region has the DNA TGTGCCATCGGACTAGCGGGAGTAAGAGATGAGCAGTTCTTC.

V gene TRBV11-3 combines with J gene TRBJ2-2; possibly TRBD1 for D (6 bases). This CDR3 is 17 amino acids long. V was clipped by 1 base and J by 1 base, with 13 bases between them. Germline CDR1 SGHNT, CDR2 YENEEA. The CDR3 DNA reads TGTGCCAGCAGCTTAGGTTACCCGGGACAGAACACCGGGGAGCTGTTTTTT. Its protein is CASSLGYPGQNTGELFF.